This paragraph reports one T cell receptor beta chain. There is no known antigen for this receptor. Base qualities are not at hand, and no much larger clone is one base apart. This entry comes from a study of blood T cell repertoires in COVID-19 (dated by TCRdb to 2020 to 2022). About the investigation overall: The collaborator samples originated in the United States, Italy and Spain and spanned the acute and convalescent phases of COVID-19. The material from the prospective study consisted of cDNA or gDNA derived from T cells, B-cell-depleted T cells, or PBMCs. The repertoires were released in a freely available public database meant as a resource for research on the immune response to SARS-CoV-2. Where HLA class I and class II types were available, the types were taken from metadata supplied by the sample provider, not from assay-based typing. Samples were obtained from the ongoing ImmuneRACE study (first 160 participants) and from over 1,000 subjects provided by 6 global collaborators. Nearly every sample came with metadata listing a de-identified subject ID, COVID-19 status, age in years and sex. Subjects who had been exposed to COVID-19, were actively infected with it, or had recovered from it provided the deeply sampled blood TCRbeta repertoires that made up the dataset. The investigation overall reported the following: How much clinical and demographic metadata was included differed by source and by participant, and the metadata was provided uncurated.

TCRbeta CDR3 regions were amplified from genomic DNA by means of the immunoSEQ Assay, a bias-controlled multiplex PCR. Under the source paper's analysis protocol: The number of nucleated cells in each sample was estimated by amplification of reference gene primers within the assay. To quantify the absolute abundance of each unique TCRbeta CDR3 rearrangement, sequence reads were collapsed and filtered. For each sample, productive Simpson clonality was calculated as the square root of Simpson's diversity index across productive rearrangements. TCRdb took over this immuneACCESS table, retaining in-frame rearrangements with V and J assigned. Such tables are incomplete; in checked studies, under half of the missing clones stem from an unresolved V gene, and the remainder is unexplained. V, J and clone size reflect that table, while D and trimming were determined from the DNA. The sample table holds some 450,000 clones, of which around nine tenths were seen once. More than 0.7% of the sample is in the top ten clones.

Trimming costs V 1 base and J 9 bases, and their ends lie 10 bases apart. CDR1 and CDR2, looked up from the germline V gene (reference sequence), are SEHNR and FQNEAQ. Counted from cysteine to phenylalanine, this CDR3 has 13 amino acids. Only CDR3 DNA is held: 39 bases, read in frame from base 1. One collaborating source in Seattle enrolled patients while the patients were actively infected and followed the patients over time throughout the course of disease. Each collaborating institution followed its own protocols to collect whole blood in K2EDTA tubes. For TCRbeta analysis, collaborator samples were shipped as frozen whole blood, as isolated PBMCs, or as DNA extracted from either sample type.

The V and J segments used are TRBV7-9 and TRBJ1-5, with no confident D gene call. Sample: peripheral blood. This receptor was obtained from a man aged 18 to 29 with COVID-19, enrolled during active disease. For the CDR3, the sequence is CASSLEASGPQHF. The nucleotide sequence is TGTGCCAGCAGCTTAGAAGCTTCGGGGCCCCAGCATTTT.